This T cell receptor (beta chain) was sequenced in a study of read filtering for tumor transcriptome and immune sequencing. Study at large: Mean patient age was about 66 years, range roughly 45 to 85; around 17 male, over twelve female.

Study observations and caveats: Dropping single-read clonotypes raised IR-seq and RNA-seq shared-clonotype correlation. Approximately 80% of IR-seq clonotypes had one read, totaling roughly 3.5% of reads; RNA-seq: 74.6% and 44.6%.

This clonotype occurred many times. Its antigen is not identified. Molecular barcoded adaptors covering alpha/delta and beta/gamma chains were used on 400 to 450 ng RNA. TCRdb analysed the reads with MiXCR anew, one entry per CDR3 protein. The profile shows approximately 150,000 distinct CDR3 sequences, about 13% of them singletons. Per germline, CDR1 DFQATT and CDR2 SNEGSKA (reference sequence). V dropped 7 bases and J dropped 5 bases, with 18 bases sitting between them. The CDR3 runs to 14 residues. V usage is TRBV20-1 and J usage is TRBJ2-1; tentative D call: TRBD1 (6 bases). Sequencing was done on a sample of a population of CD138-negative cells sorted from bone marrow. This sequence was found in a donor at least 40 years old with multiple myeloma. The CDR3 region is CSVTRMPGDNEQFF. CDR3 in DNA: TGCAGTGTAACCCGCATGCCAGGGGACAATGAGCAGTTCTTC.